This T cell receptor beta chain was observed in a study of technical replicates of blood from several donors. TCRdb's copy holds only in-frame clones and misses some; the assay was immunoSEQ multiplex PCR. The table records over 50,000 clones, around 87% of them present only once. V was trimmed by 6 bases and J by 3 bases, leaving 11 bases between them. This CDR3 has 13 amino acids. Germline V gene sequence: CDR1 MNHNY, CDR2 SVGAGI (reference sequence). Source material: PBMCs. The sequence was collected from a human donor in good health. Some clones in this sample may be carry-over from other donors' samples. The rearrangement links TRBV6-6 to TRBJ1-2, with a possible D match to TRBD1 (5 bases). The CDR3 DNA follows: TGTGCCAGCAGACGGGGGGGTGACTATGGCTACACCTTC. Translated, it gives CASRRGGDYGYTF.